These T cell receptor beta chains were read from a single sample in a study of blood T cell repertoires in COVID-19. Data came from immunoSEQ multiplex PCR; TCRdb stores just in-frame clones and leaves some out. The sample has fewer than 65,000 clones, roughly 86% seen once. The material sequenced was peripheral blood. The receptors here all came from a man aged 55 to 70 with acute or convalescent COVID-19. Each CDR3 is given with its conserved first and last residue. The order of the fields is CDR3 DNA, CDR3 protein, V gene, clone size, D gene, J gene. D genes are given only for firm matches. Clone size is stated in some rows and not others, as once, few, many or a class when expanded.

TGCGCCAGCTTTACCCGACAGGGGGGGAGGTCTAATGAAAAACTGTTTTTT CASFTRQGGRSNEKLFF TRBV5-1 once TRBD1 TRBJ1-4
TGCAGCGTTGTAGTTGCAGGGAAGGCCGGGGAGCTGTTTTTT CSVVVAGKAGELFF TRBV29-1 once . TRBJ2-2
TGTGCCACCAGCAGACAGGGCTACGAGCAGTACTTC CATSRQGYEQYF TRBV15 . . TRBJ2-7
TGTGCCAGCAGCGTAGGGATCAGGACAGATTTTTACGAGCAGTACTTC CASSVGIRTDFYEQYF TRBV9 . . TRBJ2-7
TGCGCCAGCAGCCAAGAGGGGGGGACGGTGGATGGCTACACCTTC CASSQEGGTVDGYTF TRBV4-1 . . TRBJ1-2
TGTGCCAGCACCTCGGAAAACGGGTTGGGTGGCTACACCTTC CASTSENGLGGYTF TRBV7-2 once . TRBJ1-2
TGTGCCAGCGAAAGCGGGCAGGGCGGCTATGGCTACACCTTC CASESGQGGYGYTF TRBV6-5 . . TRBJ1-2
TGTGCCAGTAGTACCCGACAGTCCTACGAGCAGTACTTC CASSTRQSYEQYF TRBV19 many . TRBJ2-7
TGCGCCAGCAGGGCGGGACCTTCAAACACTGAAGCTTTCTTT CASRAGPSNTEAFF TRBV5-1 . . TRBJ1-1
TGTGCCAGCAGCCCTAGGACAGGGAATCAAGCTTTCTTT CASSPRTGNQAFF TRBV11-2 . TRBD1 TRBJ1-1
TGTGCCAGCAGTTTCCCCCCCGGGAGCACTGAAGCTTTCTTT CASSFPPGSTEAFF TRBV28 . . TRBJ1-1
TGTGCCAGCAGTGATCAAGGTCTTGGGGGCCCTGAAGCTTTCTTT CASSDQGLGGPEAFF TRBV25-1 . . TRBJ1-1
TGTGCCAGCAGCCAAGATCGAGGGAAGGGTGGCTACACCTTC CASSQDRGKGGYTF TRBV3-1/TRBV3-2 . . TRBJ1-2
TGTGCCAGCAGCCCTCCGGGACAGGGCGGAAATTTAAAAACCTACGAGCAGTACTTC CASSPPGQGGNLKTYEQYF TRBV27 . TRBD1 TRBJ2-7